Listed below are T cell receptor beta chains from one sample, sequenced in a study of B cell selection in AIRE deficiency. The data were produced by immunoSEQ multiplex PCR, yet TCRdb's version contains in-frame clones alone and is incomplete. The sample carries 4,700 or so clones, roughly 86% recorded once. The material sequenced was Tregs sorted from PBMCs. These receptors all stem from a human donor with AIRE deficiency. Each CDR3 is given with its conserved first and last residue.

CDR3: CASSSGTGGYSYEQYF; V: TRBV11-3
CDR3: CASSSKTGSYGNTIYF; V: TRBV11-2
CDR3: CASSQRPGLAGGDEQFF; V: TRBV4-1
CDR3: CASSWDFTDTQYF; V: TRBV11-3
CDR3: CASSTTHRDRGYYEQYF; V: TRBV2
CDR3: CSVKGATNEKLFF; V: TRBV29-1
CDR3: CASSLMDAGQASFYGYTF; V: TRBV18
CDR3: CASSLNQRGTEAFF; V: TRBV5-1
CDR3: CSARSLETQYF; V: TRBV20-1
CDR3: CASSPLVHTEAFF; V: TRBV11-1
CDR3: CASSSGQGNNSPLHF; V: TRBV6-5
CDR3: CATQGFYNEQFF; V: TRBV6-6
CDR3: CASSPGTSYNEQFF; V: TRBV18
CDR3: CASSRDRGRGANVLTF; V: TRBV19
CDR3: CASSFRWGGRNEQFF; V: TRBV5-1
CDR3: CASSPTGDQPQHF; V: TRBV25-1
CDR3: CASSWGAPAEQFF; V: TRBV5-1
CDR3: CASSFRTESYEQYF; V: TRBV7-2
CDR3: CASSPYQETQYF; V: TRBV5-7
CDR3: CASSQDLLAKNIQYF; V: TRBV5-4
CDR3: CASSLQGWGTEAFF; V: TRBV27
CDR3: CASSLGNGTEAFF; V: TRBV12-1
CDR3: CASIDPAGPTNEKLFF; V: TRBV6-1
CDR3: CASSQGGGANVLTF; V: TRBV19
CDR3: CASRTSGLSGNTIYF; V: TRBV28
CDR3: CASSIAGGYGYTF; V: TRBV19
CDR3: CASRFSSTDTQYF; V: TRBV7-2
CDR3: CAWERGAEAFF; V: TRBV30
CDR3: CASSESTGQGEKLFF; V: TRBV10-1
CDR3: CASSLRVPTEAFF; V: TRBV28
CDR3: CASSLTGTGNTGELFF; V: TRBV5-1
CDR3: CASSFTILGNQPQHF; V: TRBV5-4